The 2 T cell receptor beta chains below all came from one sample that was sequenced in a study of CXCR3-negative and CXCR3-positive naive CD8 T cells. Antigens for these TCRs are unknown. The study made its TRB cDNA libraries by 5' RACE, adding UMI labels. Reprocessing the 5' RACE reads, TCRdb reports a single entry for every CDR3 protein and omits DNA. Its table records 150,000 or so distinct CDR3 sequences. General study points: The study found more hydrophobic TRB CDR3s in CXCR3-positive naive cells than in CXCR3-negative naive cells.

Material for sequencing was naive CXCR3+ CD8+ T cells from blood. Specified subset: CD45RO-CCR7+CD27+CD95- naive CD8+ T cells expressing CXCR3 (TNR3+). The receptor source for this set is a human donor in good health. Some clones in this sample may be carry-over from other donors' samples.

This sequence joins TRBV6-2 or TRBV6-3 and TRBJ2-2; TCRdb proposes TRBD1, but this gene call is untestable without DNA. The CDR3 has 15 residues. CDR1 is MNHEY, CDR2 SVGEGT, per germline. The CDR3 spells CASRVGQGDAGELFF.

The chain employs TRBV7-3 and TRBJ2-3; TCRdb gives TRBD2 as the D gene, but with no DNA this cannot be confirmed. The CDR3 spans 15 residues. Germline lookup yields CDR1 SGHTA and CDR2 FQGTGA. CDR3 sequence reads: CASSLAGGLADTQYF.